This TCR beta chain was sequenced for a study of blood T cell repertoires in COVID-19. Across the study: Acute and convalescent COVID-19 specimens originated in the United States, Italy and Spain. In each case, the material was cDNA or gDNA derived from T cells, B-cell-depleted T cells, or PBMCs.

Per the original methods: Nucleated cell counts were estimated from reference gene primer amplification. TCRdb's table, derived via immunoSEQ multiplex PCR, lists solely in-frame clones and lacks some. Clone size and V and J calls were adopted from that table, with D and trimming inferred from the DNA. The profile covers around 90,000 clones, with 80% appearing a single time and around 20% taken by the ten largest. The CDR3 extends over 17 amino acids. Between the trimmed V and J ends, which lost 5 bases and 2 bases, there was a span of 22 bases. Germline V gene sequence: CDR1 SGHTA, CDR2 FQGNSA. The source material was peripheral blood. This chain connects TRBV7-2 to TRBJ2-7; possibly TRBD1 for D (5 bases). The sequence came from a human donor in a cohort sampled during active COVID-19. CDR3 coding DNA: TGTGCCAGCAGCCCAAGGGCAGGGAATTTGGGCCCCTACGAGCAGTACTTC. This gives the protein CASSPRAGNLGPYEQYF.